This T cell receptor beta chain was observed in a study of T cell clonotyping in hematopoietic cell transplantation (dated by TCRdb to the early 2020s). About the full investigation: Recipient samples taken before transplant were obtained following cytoreduction. Recruitment of patients ran from September 2015 to early 2017, and follow-up continued until late 2020 or until death. A total of 130 or so blood samples were gathered in the study from under 40 consecutive transplant recipients along with their related donors.

What the research found in general, with its limitations: Broader posttransplant TCR repertoire diversity was predicted by donor and pretransplant recipient Inverse Simpson Index values. Sample size was limited, and cells were not sorted, so CD4 and CD8 repertoire contributions could not be separated. Recipient repertoires showed only a small fraction of overlap with donor repertoires, and over 95% appeared de novo at the given depth. After transplant, TCR diversity in recipients dropped, and pathologically expanded clonotypes increased progressively from day 30 to day 180.

V lost 2 bases and J lost 7 bases; the stretch between them is 8 bases long. Measured from the cysteine to the phenylalanine, the CDR3 is 13 residues long. Left in the record is the CDR3 DNA by itself, 39 bases read in frame from the first base. CDR1 is given as KGHSH and CDR2 as LQKENI, both from the germline V gene. This specimen's time point label, interpreted: recipient sample about 28 days before transplant, after cytoreduction. Blood from recipients was drawn roughly 28 days before transplant, then again at days 30, 100 and 180 after transplant. Nuclei Lysis Solution was used to extract genomic DNA from fresh or cryopreserved unfractionated peripheral blood mononuclear cells. On this clone itself: Its cognate antigen has yet to be identified. No per-base quality is available; no much larger clone lies one base away.

The immunoSEQ assay, a bias-controlled multiplex PCR using V- and J-specific primers, was used to amplify TCR beta CDR3 regions from genomic DNA. A proprietary barcode and Illumina adapter sequences were added to the CDR3 amplicons in a second PCR step. An Illumina MiSeq instrument was used to sequence the CDR3 libraries. The authors processed their data as follows. immunoSEQ Analyzer 3.0 was used for export and quality control, with R Bioconductor and Immunarch used for downstream analyses. Only productive rearrangements within the normalized downsampled data set were used in the calculation of repertoire metrics. In the normalized cohort, clonotypes with more than 5 templates were defined as pathologically expanded. The Inverse Simpson Index was used to measure repertoire diversity. CMV-specificity analyses were carried out on the non-normalized data set to capture all clonotypes. TCRdb carries this immuneACCESS record with in-frame sequences only. Its versions omit some clonotypes, under half of them owing to an unresolved V gene in the studies checked, with the rest unexplained. V, J and clone size are those of that table, while D and trimming were read from the DNA. Counted in this sample were some 45,000 clones; roughly 80% of them appeared once. 5% to 6.5% of the sample is taken by the ten largest.

This clonotype originated in a man in his fifties or sixties with myelodysplastic syndrome. Some clones in this sample may be carry-over from other donors' samples. Rearrangement joined TRBV18 to TRBJ2-2, with no D gene named confidently. Sequencing used peripheral blood mononuclear cells, obtained before stem cell transplant. CDR3 region: CASSPSVLGELFF. The DNA is as follows: TGTGCCAGCTCACCATCAGTTCTCGGGGAGCTGTTTTTT.